One sample yielded the 19 T cell receptor beta chains listed below, sequenced in a study of CD8+ T cells in alopecia areata. The sequencing template was cDNA reverse transcribed from extracted RNA. Repertoires were generated with immunoSEQ multiplex PCR, while TCRdb's copy carries only in-frame clones and drops some. The sample includes some 200,000 clones, around 50% of them seen just once. This specimen was CD4+ T cells sorted from blood, taken at week 0. Receptors originate from a human donor with alopecia areata.

The chain is built from TRBV30 and TRBJ2-7, with 7 bases fitting TRBD2. The V and J ends lost 7 bases and 7 bases, in that order; junction bases with no gene match: 19. Germline loops: CDR1 GTSNPN, CDR2 SVGIG (reference sequence). This CDR3 spans 15 amino acids. The CDR3 here is CASGGRRQAAGEQYF. In DNA form, the CDR3 reads TGTGCCTCCGGAGGGCGAAGGCAGGCAGCGGGGGAGCAGTACTTC.

This chain links TRBV30 with TRBJ2-2; weak D call: TRBD1 (5 bases). This CDR3 contains 15 residues. V lost 3 bases and J lost 8, with 19 bases in between. Germline V gene sequence: CDR1 GTSNPN, CDR2 SVGIG (reference sequence). Here the CDR3 DNA reads TGTGCCTGGAGCACCCTCAGCCCCAGGGAAGGGGAGCTGTTTTTT. This translates into CAWSTLSPREGELFF. The variable domain in full, with the rest retrieved from reference TRBV30 and TRBJ2-2, is SQTIHQWPATLVQPVGSPLSLECTVEGTSNPNLYWYRQAAGRGLQLLFYSVGIGQISSEVPQNLSASRPQDRQFILSSKKLLLSDSGFYLCAWSTLSPREGELFFGEGSRLTVL.

The chain couples TRBV29-1 to TRBJ1-5; 9 nucleotides align to TRBD1. CDR3 length: 13 amino acids. The ends lost 5 bases at V and 5 bases at J; junction bases unmatched: 4. Germline V lookup: CDR1 SQVTM, CDR2 ANQGSEA. The CDR3 bases are TGCAGCGTTCGACAGGGGGTCGATCAGCCCCAGCATTTT. Translation: CSVRQGVDQPQHF.

CDR3 DNA sequence: TGCAGCGTGTCCTGGGCCTCCGGCATAGGCACAGATACGCAGTATTTT. Translation gives CSVSWASGIGTDTQYF. The chain employs TRBV29-1 and TRBJ2-3; D not certain. Trimming pared 6 bases from V and 1 base from J, leaving 20 bases between. Looked up from germline, CDR1 is SQVTM and CDR2 is ANQGSEA. The CDR3 has 16 amino acids.

The genes are TRBV5-1 and TRBJ2-7; the D is unclear. CDR1 and CDR2 from the germline V gene are SGHRS and YFSETQ. The V and J ends lost 0 bases and 6 bases respectively, with 13 bases between them. This CDR3 spans 14 amino acids. CDR3 sequence (DNA): TGCGCCAGCAGCTTGGGCCACCAGATCGCCGAGCAGTACTTC. Its protein is CASSLGHQIAEQYF. Full variable domain (missing parts from reference TRBV5-1 and TRBJ2-7): KAGVTQTPRYLIKTRGQQVTLSCSPISGHRSVSWYQQTPGQGLQFLFEYFSETQRNKGNFPGRFSGRQFSNSRSEMNVSTLELGDSALYLCASSLGHQIAEQYFGPGTRLTVT.

The genes are TRBV18 and TRBJ2-3; 8 bases line up with TRBD1. The CDR3 is made up of 15 amino acids. The junction had 3 bases not matched to a gene; V was cut back by 1 base and J by 3 bases. Germline-derived CDR1 and CDR2 are KGHSH and LQKENI. The CDR3 DNA sequence: TGTGCCAGCTCACCACGGGACAGGCAGACAGATACGCAGTATTTT. Amino acid sequence: CASSPRDRQTDTQYF.

This rearrangement joins TRBV7-2 to TRBJ1-1; 12 bases fit TRBD1. The CDR3 is made up of 14 amino acids. The junction had 4 bases not matched to a gene; V was cut back by 5 bases and J by 6 bases. The germline V gene encodes CDR1 SGHTA and CDR2 FQGNSA. CDR3 region: CASSAGQGASEAFF. For the CDR3, the DNA is TGTGCCAGCAGCGCGGGACAGGGGGCCTCTGAAGCTTTCTTT.

This CDR3 reads CASSLSLNTEAFF. For the CDR3, the DNA is TGTGCCAGCAGCCTGTCATTGAACACTGAAGCTTTCTTT. This chain connects TRBV9 to TRBJ1-1; D is ambiguous. The length of the CDR3 is 13 residues. The V and J ends lost 4 bases and 0 bases respectively, with 7 bases between them. In germline, CDR1 is SGDLS, CDR2 YYNGEE. The full variable domain, with the rest looked up from reference TRBV9 and TRBJ1-1, is DSGVTQTPKHLITATGQRVTLRCSPRSGDLSVYWYQQSLDQGLQFLIQYYNGEERAKGNILERFSAQQFPDLHSELNLSSLELGDSALYFCASSLSLNTEAFFGQGTRLTVV.

There are a few counts of this clone. The chain has TRBV10-3 and TRBJ1-2; D not resolved. The germline CDR1 and CDR2 sequences are ENHRY and SYGVKD. Trimming took 6 bases from V and 6 from J, leaving 11 bases between them. The CDR3 totals 12 residues. The CDR3 bases are TGTGCCATCAGCAACGTAGGGAATGGCTACACCTTC. Its translation: CAISNVGNGYTF.

This clone was seen only a few times. J is TRBJ1-5 and V is TRBV6-6; 9 bases map to TRBD1. Trimming removed 6 bases from V and 0 bases from J; junction bases left unmatched: 3. The CDR3 covers 15 residues. Germline-derived CDR1 and CDR2 are MNHNY and SVGAGI (reference sequence). CDR3: CASRWTGDSNQPQHF. As DNA, the CDR3 is TGTGCCAGCAGATGGACAGGGGATAGCAATCAGCCCCAGCATTTT.

For this clone: Different DNA sequences within this sample yield the same CDR3. The J gene is TRBJ2-7, the V gene TRBV29-1, with 7 positions matching TRBD1. The CDR3 has 13 residues. V trimming: 1 base; J trimming: 3 bases; junction bases outside the gene matches: 3. Germline lookup yields CDR1 SQVTM and CDR2 ANQGSEA. The DNA of the CDR3 is TGCAGCGTTGAAGGACAGGGAAACTACGAGCAGTACTTC. Its protein product is CSVEGQGNYEQYF.

This chain links TRBV30 with TRBJ2-7, with D maybe TRBD2 (6 bases). Trimming shortened V by 6 bases and J by 9 bases, and 12 bases separated the two germline ends. Germline V gene data show CDR1 as GTSNPN and CDR2 as SVGIG (reference sequence). The CDR3 length is 10 residues. This chain's CDR3 is CACWGDGQYF. The CDR3 nucleotides are TGTGCCTGCTGGGGGGATGGGCAGTACTTC. Full variable domain (rest looked up from reference TRBV30 and TRBJ2-7): SQTIHQWPATLVQPVGSPLSLECTVEGTSNPNLYWYRQAAGRGLQLLFYSVGIGQISSEVPQNLSASRPQDRQFILSSKKLLLSDSGFYLCACWGDGQYFGPGTRLTVT.

The chain recombines TRBV29-1 with TRBJ2-5; a possible D gene is TRBD1 (6 bases). This CDR3 is built from 14 residues. The germline V and J ends were trimmed by 6 bases and 5 bases, with 19 bases remaining between them. Per the germline V gene, CDR1 is SQVTM and CDR2 is ANQGSEA. The CDR3 reads CSVGQPPPSETQYF. The DNA for the CDR3 is TGCAGCGTAGGACAGCCACCCCCGTCGGAGACCCAGTACTTC.

The table lists this clone with a few counts. The genes are TRBV4-1 and TRBJ2-5; D may be TRBD2 (7 bases). Germline lookup yields CDR1 MGHRA and CDR2 YSYEKL. Trimming stripped 5 bases from V and 4 bases from J, with 11 bases between. The CDR3 has 13 residues. CDR3 loop: CASSYREGETQYF. The DNA for the CDR3 is TGCGCCAGCAGCTACAGGGAGGGAGAGACCCAGTACTTC.

The count of this clone is one. V usage is TRBV4-2 and J usage is TRBJ2-7; D is uncertain. This CDR3 is built from 13 residues. Germline V gene data show CDR1 as LGHNA and CDR2 as YNFKEQ. Between the trimmed V and J ends, which lost 4 bases and 7 bases, there was a span of 14 bases. The CDR3 DNA follows: TGTGCCAGCAGCCCCCGGACGGAAAGGGAGCAGTACTTC. Its protein is CASSPRTEREQYF.

The CDR3 coding sequence is TGTGCCTGGAGTTTTGGGGTAAGCTACGAGCAGTACTTC. It yields the protein CAWSFGVSYEQYF. The chain joins TRBV30 to TRBJ2-7, with unresolved D. Germline V gene sequence: CDR1 GTSNPN, CDR2 SVGIG (reference sequence). Trimming took off 2 bases at V and 3 bases at J, with 11 bases between the two ends. This CDR3 is built from 13 residues.

This clone has a handful of counts. This chain uses TRBV5-1 with TRBJ2-1; tentative D call: TRBD2 (5 bases). CDR3 length: 16 amino acids. The germline V gene has CDR1 SGHRS and CDR2 YFSETQ. Trimming shortened V by 4 bases and J by 1 base, and 15 bases separated the two germline ends. For the CDR3, the DNA is TGCGCCAGCAGCGCCGGGGTGAGGGAGTCCTACAATGAGCAGTTCTTC. Its translation is CASSAGVRESYNEQFF.

Concerning this clone itself: An end of the junction differs from the germline gene, which may be a read error. The chain joins TRBV30 to TRBJ2-2; D not resolved. This CDR3 comprises 12 residues. In germline, CDR1 is GTSNPN, CDR2 SVGIG (reference sequence). The CDR3 region is CAYQTKTGELFF. The CDR3, as DNA: TGTGCCTATCAGACGAAAACCGGGGAGCTGTTTTTT.

This clone was found a few times. The rearrangement uses TRBV4-1 and TRBJ2-7; 7 bases line up with TRBD1. The germline V gene has CDR1 MGHRA and CDR2 YSYEKL. V shed 4 bases and J 2 bases; nucleotides not matched to a gene: 5. There are 14 residues in the CDR3. DNA of the CDR3: TGCGCCAGCAGCCGAGGGGACAGCACCTACGAGCAGTACTTC. It specifies CASSRGDSTYEQYF.